The subject of this entry is one T cell receptor (beta chain). Its antigen is not identified. The data were obtained in a study of T cell responses to AZD1222 COVID-19 vaccine. Study-wide findings and caveats: It was only after the peak T cell response that any repertoires were sampled.

Sequencing was performed with immunoSEQ multiplex PCR; in TCRdb, only in-frame clones are kept and a portion is missing. The repertoire includes 190,000 or so clones, 88% of them detected once, and 25% to 30% sits in the top ten. Per the germline V gene, CDR1 is MGHDK and CDR2 is SYGVNS. The CDR3 has 14 residues. V shed 7 bases and J 5 bases; nucleotides not matched to a gene: 4. This clonotype was sampled from an adult who received the AZD1222 COVID-19 vaccine. This sequence joins TRBV25-1 and TRBJ2-1, with 11 bases fitting TRBD2. Specimen: peripheral blood, collected 28 days after the second AZD1222 dose. The CDR3 DNA follows: TGTGCCAGCAAGGGACTAGCGGATAACAATGAGCAGTTCTTC. It is translated as CASKGLADNNEQFF.